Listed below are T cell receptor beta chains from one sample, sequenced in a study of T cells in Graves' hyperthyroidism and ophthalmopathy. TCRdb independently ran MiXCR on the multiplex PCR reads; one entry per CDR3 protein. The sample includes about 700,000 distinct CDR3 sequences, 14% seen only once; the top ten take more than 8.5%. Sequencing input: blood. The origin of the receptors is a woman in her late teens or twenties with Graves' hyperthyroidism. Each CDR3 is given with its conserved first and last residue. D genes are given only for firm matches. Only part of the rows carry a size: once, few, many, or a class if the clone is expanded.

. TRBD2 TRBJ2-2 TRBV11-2 CASRRVGGRDTGELFF
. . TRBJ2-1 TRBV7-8 CASSLAQDPQSSYNEQFF
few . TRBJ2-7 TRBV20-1 CSAKGSVLTYEQYF
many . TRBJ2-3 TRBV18 CASSPPPTDTQYF
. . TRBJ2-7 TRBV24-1 CATSAPGRHYEQYF
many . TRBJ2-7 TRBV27 CASSSKRDLLVYEQYF
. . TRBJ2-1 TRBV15 CATSREWARNEQFF
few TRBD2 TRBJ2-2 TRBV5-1 CASRFLAGSLDTGELFF
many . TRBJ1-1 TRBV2 CASSEALRLRGPNTEAFF
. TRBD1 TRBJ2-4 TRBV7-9 CASSPSTGENIQYF
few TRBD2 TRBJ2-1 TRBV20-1 CSARVRGGQFF
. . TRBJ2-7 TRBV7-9 CASSLWSFGGNEQYF
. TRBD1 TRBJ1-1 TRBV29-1 CSTGAGREAFF
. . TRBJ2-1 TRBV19 CASSIDQVNEQFF
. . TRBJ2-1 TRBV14 CASSLGTYLGDHEQFF
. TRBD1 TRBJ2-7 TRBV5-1 CASSLDPGQSVEQYF
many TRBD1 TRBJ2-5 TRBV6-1 CASSLDRGLQETQYF
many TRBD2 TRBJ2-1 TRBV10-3 CAISESRLAGENEQFF
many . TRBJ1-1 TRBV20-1 CSASMGSTEAFF
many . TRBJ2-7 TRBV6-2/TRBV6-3 CASSYSFRDSDYEQYF
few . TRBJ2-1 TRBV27 CASSLYGTSYNEQFF
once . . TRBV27 CASSPGTASYEQFF
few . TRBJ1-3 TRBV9 CASSAGGTGNTIYF
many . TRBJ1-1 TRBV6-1 CASSRQYVAEAFF